Sequencing of this TCR beta chain was carried out in a study of graft-versus-host responses after intestinal transplantation. Germline V CDR1 and CDR2: SGHRS, YFSETQ. Trimming took 6 bases from V and 2 from J, leaving 12 bases between them. The CDR3 extends over 14 amino acids. The table lists this clone with a count of one. Produced via immunoSEQ multiplex PCR; TCRdb's table is partial and in-frame only. Of about 97,000 clones listed, about nine tenths are singletons. Sample: PBMCs, taken 450 to 460 days after intestinal transplant. This TCR derives from a human patient who received an intestinal transplant, so some T cells may come from the graft donor. The V gene is TRBV5-1, the J gene TRBJ2-1; D not certain. The CDR3 sequence is CASKVVPTYNEQFF. CDR3 DNA sequence: TGCGCCAGCAAAGTAGTCCCAACCTACAATGAGCAGTTCTTC. The whole variable domain, remainder taken from reference TRBV5-1 and TRBJ2-1, is KAGVTQTPRYLIKTRGQQVTLSCSPISGHRSVSWYQQTPGQGLQFLFEYFSETQRNKGNFPGRFSGRQFSNSRSEMNVSTLELGDSALYLCASKVVPTYNEQFFGPGTRLTVL.